One sample yielded the 21 T cell receptor beta chains listed below, sequenced in a study of blood T cell repertoires in COVID-19 (dated by TCRdb to 2018 to 2020). Library prep was done by the immunoSEQ multiplex PCR assay. Here the immuneACCESS table is served through TCRdb, limited to in-frame sequences with V and J called. Missing clones are a known gap in these copies; in checked studies unresolved V genes cover under half, and the rest lacks a known reason. This sample holds roughly 240,000 clones; around 78% were observed only once. Roughly 4.6% of the sample goes to the ten largest clones. Material: peripheral blood. The receptor source for this set is a man aged 60 to 69 who had recovered from COVID-19.

The chain uses TRBV14 and TRBJ1-6; 7 nucleotides match TRBD1. From germline, CDR1 is SGHDN and CDR2 FVKESK. V shed 6 bases and J 6 bases; nucleotides not matched to a gene: 5. The CDR3 loop spans 14 amino acids. CDR3 residues: CASSDRATNSPLHF. For the CDR3, the DNA is TGTGCCAGCAGTGACAGGGCTACTAATTCACCCCTCCACTTT.

The rearrangement links TRBV6-5 to TRBJ1-6; 7 bases are shared with TRBD1. After removal of 9 bases from V and 3 bases from J, the junction contained 8 bases not matched to a gene. The germline gives CDR1 MNHEY, CDR2 SVGAGI. This CDR3 comprises 15 residues. CDR3: CASRQGGFYNSPLHF. The CDR3 DNA reads TGTGCCAGTAGACAGGGCGGCTTCTATAATTCACCCCTCCACTTT.

The chain is built from TRBV5-1 and TRBJ2-3, with D possibly being TRBD1 (5 bases). V lost 0 bases and J 2 bases, leaving 10 bases between the germline ends. This CDR3 region has 15 residues. Germline V gives CDR1 SGHRS, CDR2 YFSETQ. CDR3 protein: CASSLAGHHTDTQYF. The CDR3 coding sequence is TGCGCCAGCAGCTTGGCTGGACACCACACAGATACGCAGTATTTT.

J is TRBJ1-1 and V is TRBV4-1, with D possibly TRBD1 on 6 matching bases. V was pared by 5 bases and J by 0 bases, with 16 bases between. Germline V gene data show CDR1 as MGHRA and CDR2 as YSYEKL. The CDR3 is 16 residues long. The CDR3 loop reads CASSSTSGALNTEAFF. The CDR3 nucleotides are TGCGCCAGCAGCTCGACTTCAGGGGCCCTGAACACTGAAGCTTTCTTT.

V is TRBV7-6 and J is TRBJ2-7; 13 positions agree with TRBD2. V shed 1 base, J shed 5 bases, and the junction held 5 bases outside the gene matches. CDR1 is SGHVS and CDR2 is FNYEAQ in the germline V gene. The CDR3 consists of 16 residues. CDR3: CASSLEPGLAGHEQYF. The CDR3, as DNA: TGTGCCAGCAGCTTAGAGCCGGGACTAGCGGGACACGAGCAGTACTTC.

The chain uses TRBV28 and TRBJ2-5; 10 bases map to TRBD2. V shed 11 bases, J shed 3 bases, and the junction held 12 bases outside the gene matches. The germline gives CDR1 MDHEN, CDR2 SYDVKM. The CDR3 length is 15 residues. The CDR3 DNA reads as TGTGCCTTTGGGGGTAGCGGGGGGACTAAAGAGACCCAGTACTTC. Translation gives CAFGGSGGTKETQYF.

The chain employs TRBV9 and TRBJ2-1; 10 nucleotides match TRBD1. V trimming: 3 bases; J trimming: 8 bases; junction bases outside the gene matches: 5. The CDR3 runs to 14 residues. In germline, CDR1 is SGDLS, CDR2 YYNGEE. The CDR3 sequence is CASSDGTGVDEQFF. CDR3 DNA sequence: TGTGCCAGCAGCGACGGGACAGGGGTTGATGAGCAGTTCTTC.

This clone was counted a few times. The chain combines TRBV6-5 with TRBJ1-5, with 7 bases identical to TRBD1. V gave up 6 bases and J gave up 0 bases; unmatched junction bases: 2. The CDR3 contains 14 residues. Germline V lookup: CDR1 MNHEY, CDR2 SVGAGI. Here the CDR3 reads CASSRDSSNQPQHF. CDR3 DNA sequence: TGTGCCAGCAGCCGGGACAGTAGCAATCAGCCCCAGCATTTT.

The CDR3 sequence is CSAIEGVSGNQPQHF. CDR3 DNA: TGCAGTGCTATTGAAGGGGTTAGTGGCAATCAGCCCCAGCATTTT. The chain links TRBV20-1 to TRBJ1-5; possible D gene TRBD1, 5 bases. CDR3 length equals 15 residues. V lost 4 bases to trimming and J lost 2 bases, with 15 bases between them. Germline CDR1 is DFQATT and CDR2 is SNEGSKA (reference sequence).

This chain connects TRBV15 to TRBJ2-1; TRBD2 agrees at 14 bases. The CDR3 consists of 16 residues. CDR1 LNHNV and CDR2 YYDKDF come from the germline V gene (reference sequence). J gave up 6 bases and V 7 bases, and 8 bases lay outside the gene matches. The CDR3 loop is CATMTRLAGGTNEQFF. Written as DNA, the CDR3 is TGTGCCACCATGACGAGACTAGCGGGAGGGACCAATGAGCAGTTCTTC. Drawing the rest from reference TRBV15 and TRBJ2-1, the complete variable domain is DAMVIQNPRYQVTQFGKPVTLSCSQTLNHNVMYWYQQKSSQAPKLLFHYYDKDFNNEADTPDNFQSRRPNTSFCFLDIRSPGLGDTAMYLCATMTRLAGGTNEQFFGPGTRLTVL.

The CDR3 here is CASSSGQRIYNEQFF. In nucleotides, the CDR3 is TGTGCCAGCAGTTCGGGACAGAGAATCTACAATGAGCAGTTCTTC. The chain carries TRBV27 and TRBJ2-1; TRBD1 aligns across 7 bases. The CDR3 sequence is 15 residues long. V lost 4 bases, J lost 3 bases, and 6 bases stayed unmatched. The germline CDR1 and CDR2 sequences are MNHEY and SMNVEV (reference sequence).

The CDR3 DNA reads as TGCGCCAGCAGCTTCCGGGACAGGGGCTACGAGCAGTACTTC. It encodes CASSFRDRGYEQYF. This chain links TRBV5-1 with TRBJ2-7; 10 nucleotides align to TRBD1. Trimming removed 2 bases from V and 3 bases from J; junction bases left unmatched: 2. CDR1 and CDR2 (germline): SGHRS, YFSETQ. The CDR3 runs to 14 residues.

The chain recombines TRBV4-1 with TRBJ1-4; TRBD1 might be the D (6 bases). The CDR3 spans 17 residues. V lost 4 bases and J lost 0, with 15 bases in between. Germline V gene data show CDR1 as MGHRA and CDR2 as YSYEKL. The CDR3 is CASSPYGTPSTNEKLFF. The CDR3 DNA follows: TGCGCCAGCAGCCCTTACGGGACACCTTCAACTAATGAAAAACTGTTTTTT.

This chain joins TRBV4-1 and TRBJ1-4; the D is unclear. The CDR3 covers 16 residues. Trimming stripped 0 bases from V and 1 base from J, with 9 bases between. From germline, CDR1 is MGHRA and CDR2 YSYEKL. The CDR3 DNA reads TGCGCCAGCAGCCAAGAGGTTCAGATAACTAATGAAAAACTGTTTTTT. This gives the protein CASSQEVQITNEKLFF.

The V and J genes are TRBV11-1 and TRBJ2-3; tentative D call: TRBD1 (6 bases). The CDR3 is 16 residues long. The germline V gene encodes CDR1 SGHAT and CDR2 FQDESV (reference sequence). Trimming took off 4 bases at V and 3 bases at J, with 17 bases between the two ends. As DNA, the CDR3 is TGTGCCAGCAGCTCTACCCGGGACACTGAAACAGATACGCAGTATTTT. Amino acid sequence: CASSSTRDTETDTQYF.

This clone was observed a handful of times. The chain joins TRBV2 to TRBJ1-6; 7 bases map to TRBD1. The V segment lost 6 bases and the J segment 8 bases; nucleotides outside the gene matches: 7. The CDR3 totals 14 residues. Germline CDR1 and CDR2: SNHLY and FYNNEI. CDR3 protein: CASRARDRYSPLHF. CDR3 nucleotides: TGTGCCAGCAGAGCTCGGGACAGATATTCACCCCTCCACTTT.

The J gene is TRBJ2-1, the V gene TRBV6-1; 9 bases match TRBD1. Germline-derived CDR1 and CDR2 are MNHNS and SASEGT. The J segment lost 8 bases and the V segment lost 3 bases, leaving 17 bases of the junction unmatched. CDR3 size: 18 residues. The CDR3 sequence: CASSDFSGTGFIVDEQFF. Written as DNA, the CDR3 is TGTGCCAGCAGTGACTTTTCCGGGACAGGGTTTATAGTGGATGAGCAGTTCTTC.

CDR3 protein: CASSIPWTGGAAGANVLTF. Here the CDR3 DNA reads TGTGCCAGTAGTATACCGTGGACAGGGGGCGCGGCTGGGGCCAACGTCCTGACTTTC. The chain uses TRBV19 and TRBJ2-6, with 11 bases identical to TRBD1. This CDR3 is built from 19 residues. Germline V gene lookup returns CDR1 LNHDA and CDR2 SQIVND (reference sequence). The V segment lost 2 bases and the J segment 2 bases; nucleotides outside the gene matches: 8.

The chain links TRBV7-9 to TRBJ2-3; 9 nucleotides match TRBD1. V was pared by 4 bases and J by 3 bases, with 8 bases of the junction left unmatched. CDR3 length equals 16 residues. The germline CDR1 and CDR2 sequences are SEHNR and FQNEAQ (reference sequence). This CDR3 reads CASSSGTGSGTDTQYF. As DNA, the CDR3 is TGTGCCAGCAGCTCCGGGACAGGGAGTGGTACAGATACGCAGTATTTT.

The rearrangement joins TRBV9 to TRBJ2-7; TRBD2 agrees at 16 bases. The J segment lost 5 bases and the V segment lost 4 bases, leaving 9 bases of the junction unmatched. The CDR3 has 17 residues. Germline CDR1 SGDLS, CDR2 YYNGEE. DNA of the CDR3: TGTGCCAGCAGCACAGGGGGACTAGCGGGAGGGCCAAACGAGCAGTACTTC. It specifies CASSTGGLAGGPNEQYF.

CDR3 sequence: CASSSNSGYEQYF. The CDR3 DNA reads TGCGCCAGCAGCTCAAATAGCGGCTACGAGCAGTACTTC. The genes are TRBV5-1 and TRBJ2-7; possibly TRBD2 for D (6 bases). CDR1 is SGHRS and CDR2 is YFSETQ in the germline V gene. The CDR3 is 13 amino acids. Between the trimmed V and J ends, which lost 3 bases and 3 bases, there was a span of 10 bases.